The 22 T cell receptor beta chains reported below all come from one sample, sequenced in a study of identical twins. TCRdb fed the 5' RACE reads into MiXCR, producing one record per CDR3 protein. The sample comprises about 520,000 distinct CDR3 sequences, approximately 22% of which are singletons, and roughly 0.91% rests with the top ten. These same records also appear under a second study, on T cells expressing NK-cell markers.

The material sequenced was CD4+ T cells sorted from blood. The receptors originated from a woman aged 18-29 years in good health.

The J gene is TRBJ1-5, the V gene TRBV19; D gene uncertain. With 5 bases removed from V and 1 base from J, the gap between germline ends came to 3 bases. This CDR3 has 12 amino acids. Germline CDR1 is LNHDA and CDR2 is SQIVND (reference sequence). CDR3 residues: CASSASNQPQHF. The CDR3 region has the DNA TGTGCCAGTAGTGCGAGCAATCAGCCCCAGCATTTT.

The V and J genes are TRBV3-1 and TRBJ2-6; 8 bases match TRBD1. After removal of 4 bases from V and 0 bases from J, the junction contained 8 bases not matched to a gene. The CDR3 loop spans 18 amino acids. From germline, CDR1 is LGHDT and CDR2 YNNKEL (reference sequence). The CDR3 protein is CASSPGQGGLSGANVLTF. CDR3 coding DNA: TGTGCCAGCAGCCCAGGACAGGGCGGACTCTCTGGGGCCAACGTCCTGACTTTC.

The gene calls are TRBV24-1 and TRBJ1-2; 9 bases align to TRBD1. This CDR3 is built from 14 residues. The ends lost 2 bases at V and 3 bases at J; junction bases unmatched: 0. Germline assignment: CDR1 KGHDR and CDR2 SFDVKD. Here the CDR3 DNA reads TGTGCCACCAGTGATTGGGACAGGGACTATGGCTACACCTTC. This sequence encodes CATSDWDRDYGYTF.

This clonotype came up a few times. V is TRBV7-6 and J is TRBJ2-2; 7 nucleotides line up with TRBD1. CDR3 length equals 17 residues. Losses at the gene ends were 5 bases for V and 2 bases for J; bases not matched to a gene: 11. Germline V gene sequence: CDR1 SGHVS, CDR2 FNYEAQ. CDR3 amino acids: CASSKFPGQTNTGELFF. DNA of the CDR3: TGTGCCAGCAGCAAATTCCCGGGACAGACAAACACCGGGGAGCTGTTTTTT.

V and J are TRBV12-3 or TRBV12-4 and TRBJ2-2; possible D gene TRBD1, 5 bases. The CDR3 runs 14 residues. V lost 7 bases to trimming and J lost 4 bases, with 13 bases between them. The CDR3 protein is CASTRGFSTGELFF. For the CDR3, the DNA is TGTGCCAGCACAAGGGGTTTCTCCACCGGGGAGCTGTTTTTT.

This clonotype has a handful of counts. The V call is TRBV11-2, the J call TRBJ1-1; D is unclear. CDR3 length: 13 amino acids. V gave up 5 bases and J gave up 0 bases, with 7 bases separating them. CDR1 is SGHAT and CDR2 is FQNNGV in the germline V gene. In nucleotides, the CDR3 is TGTGCCAGCAGCGGCGTGGTGAACACTGAAGCTTTCTTT. Translated, it gives CASSGVVNTEAFF.

This clonotype was counted ten times or more. The chain employs TRBV5-6 and TRBJ2-3; the D gene is possibly TRBD1 (6 bases). Germline V lookup: CDR1 SGHDT, CDR2 YYEEEE. The CDR3 consists of 15 residues. V lost 4 bases and J 4 bases, leaving 16 bases between the germline ends. CDR3: CASSSGQQLSDTQYF. Here the CDR3 DNA reads TGTGCCAGCAGCAGTGGACAGCAGTTGTCAGATACGCAGTATTTT.

This clonotype was seen a few times. This chain uses TRBV7-8 with TRBJ2-1; 13 bases fit TRBD2. The CDR3 covers 17 residues. V shed 2 bases, J shed 4 bases, and the junction held 5 bases outside the gene matches. Germline loops: CDR1 SGHVS, CDR2 FQNEAQ. CDR3 bases: TGTGCCAGCAGCTTAAAGGGGACTAGCGGGGTTTACAATGAGCAGTTCTTC. As protein: CASSLKGTSGVYNEQFF.

This clonotype has ten or more counts. The V gene is TRBV12-3 or TRBV12-4, the J gene TRBJ1-1; D uncertain. Trimming cost V 8 bases and J 1 base, with 5 bases left between them. The CDR3 has 11 amino acids. This CDR3 reads CASLRNTEAFF. DNA of the CDR3: TGTGCCAGCCTCCGGAACACTGAAGCTTTCTTT.

The table lists this clonotype with a count of one. The chain combines TRBV11-2 with TRBJ1-1; no clear D gene. V was trimmed by 6 bases and J by 0 bases, leaving 23 bases between them. This CDR3 is 18 amino acids long. Germline loops: CDR1 SGHAT, CDR2 FQNNGV. CDR3 nucleotides: TGTGCCAGCAGGGTTAGAGACACCCTGGCATCCATGAACACTGAAGCTTTCTTT. Protein product: CASRVRDTLASMNTEAFF. Combining the CDR3 with reference TRBV11-2 and TRBJ1-1 gives the whole variable domain EAGVAQSPRYKIIEKRQSVAFWCNPISGHATLYWYQQILGQGPKLLIQFQNNGVVDDSQLPKDRFSAERLKGVDSTLKIQPAKLEDSAVYLCASRVRDTLASMNTEAFFGQGTRLTVV.

This clonotype was counted a few times. This chain connects TRBV5-1 to TRBJ2-3; D might be TRBD2 (6 bases). The CDR3 runs to 15 residues. The germline V gene encodes CDR1 SGHRS and CDR2 YFSETQ. The ends were cut back, 4 bases at V and 0 bases at J, with 12 bases in the middle. CDR3 region: CASSPAGRSTDTQYF. CDR3 nucleotide sequence: TGCGCCAGCAGCCCGGCGGGACGAAGCACAGATACGCAGTATTTT.

The genes are TRBV18 and TRBJ1-1; D ambiguous. V was pared by 0 bases and J by 6 bases, with 5 bases between. This CDR3 region has 12 residues. The germline V gene has CDR1 KGHSH and CDR2 LQKENI. CDR3 sequence (DNA): TGTGCCAGCTCACCACCTTGGTCTGAAGCTTTCTTT. Its translation: CASSPPWSEAFF.

This clonotype was observed a handful of times. The V gene is TRBV6-2 or TRBV6-3, the J gene TRBJ2-1; 9 nucleotides line up with TRBD2. The CDR3 consists of 16 residues. Germline loops: CDR1 MNHEY, CDR2 SVGEGT. V lost 4 bases, J lost 7 bases, and 11 bases stayed unmatched. DNA for the CDR3: TGTGCCAGCAGTTCATTAGGCGGGAGGGCCCGGAATGAGCAGTTCTTC. This codes for CASSSLGGRARNEQFF.

This clonotype was counted a few times. The rearrangement uses TRBV5-6 and TRBJ1-2; D unclear. The germline V and J ends were trimmed by 4 bases and 7 bases, with 17 bases remaining between them. The germline V gene has CDR1 SGHDT and CDR2 YYEEEE. This CDR3 is built from 14 residues. This CDR3 is CASSPIVDPSGYTF. In nucleotides, the CDR3 is TGTGCCAGCAGCCCAATAGTGGACCCTAGTGGCTACACCTTC. The variable domain in full, completed from reference TRBV5-6 and TRBJ1-2, reads DAGVTQSPTHLIKTRGQQVTLRCSPKSGHDTVSWYQQALGQGPQFIFQYYEEEERQRGNFPDRFSGHQFPNYSSELNVNALLLGDSALYLCASSPIVDPSGYTFGSGTRLTVV.

This clonotype has a count of ten or more. Written as DNA, the CDR3 is TGCAGAGGGCTTGGGGGGAGAGCTAGCACAGATACGCAGTATTTT. Translated, it gives CRGLGGRASTDTQYF. V and J are TRBV20-1 and TRBJ2-3; D might be TRBD2 (6 bases). Germline V lookup: CDR1 DFQATT, CDR2 SNEGSKA (reference sequence). The CDR3 has 15 residues.

This clonotype has a handful of counts. The chain joins TRBV20-1 to TRBJ1-2; maybe TRBD1 (6 bases). V was clipped by 5 bases and J by 7 bases, with 17 bases between them. This CDR3 has 13 residues. CDR1 and CDR2 (germline): DFQATT, SNEGSKA (reference sequence). CDR3 region: CSAEGGRRGGYTF. DNA of the CDR3: TGCAGTGCTGAGGGGGGCAGGAGGGGTGGCTACACCTTC.

The chain employs TRBV20-1 and TRBJ2-3, with 9 nucleotides matching TRBD2. The CDR3 runs 17 residues. From germline, CDR1 is DFQATT and CDR2 SNEGSKA (reference sequence). Trimming cost V 4 bases and J 0 bases; bases outside gene matches: 11. The CDR3 DNA reads TGCAGTGCTATCCTCCCCCGACTAGCGGCTAGCACAGATACGCAGTATTTT. Protein sequence: CSAILPRLAASTDTQYF.

This clonotype was seen more than once but under ten times. The chain carries TRBV13 and TRBJ2-1; 14 bases match TRBD2. The J segment lost 4 bases and the V segment lost 4 bases, leaving 3 bases of the junction unmatched. The CDR3 runs 16 residues. Germline CDR1 reads PRHDT; CDR2 reads FYEKMQ (reference sequence). Here the CDR3 reads CASSWTSGRLYNEQFF. The CDR3 DNA reads TGTGCCAGCAGCTGGACTAGCGGGAGGCTTTACAATGAGCAGTTCTTC.

This clonotype has more than one count but fewer than ten. The chain recombines TRBV20-1 with TRBJ1-1; tentative D call: TRBD1 (6 bases). Germline V gene lookup returns CDR1 DFQATT and CDR2 SNEGSKA (reference sequence). The CDR3 is 14 amino acids. The CDR3 bases are TGCGGGGGGGGAAGGACAGCAAAGAACACTGAAGCTTTCTTT. This encodes CGGGRTAKNTEAFF.

This clonotype was recorded many times. This sequence joins TRBV9 and TRBJ2-3; the D gene is possibly TRBD2 (7 bases). The CDR3 is 14 amino acids. Trimming cost V 4 bases and J 4 bases, with 13 bases left between them. CDR1 is SGDLS and CDR2 is YYNGEE in the germline V gene. The CDR3 coding sequence is TGTGCCAGCAGCACCCGAGGGGGGGCAGATACGCAGTATTTT. It translates to CASSTRGGADTQYF.

This clonotype was observed a handful of times. The CDR3 sequence: CASSGDLGSNTEAFF. The CDR3 DNA is TGTGCCAGCAGTGGGGACCTCGGATCGAACACTGAAGCTTTCTTT. This chain connects TRBV12-3 or TRBV12-4 to TRBJ1-1, with a weak D call TRBD1 (5 bases). Between the trimmed V and J ends, which lost 5 bases and 1 base, there was a span of 14 bases. The CDR3 sequence is 15 residues long.

The DNA of the CDR3 is TGTGCCAGCATGAGCGGGACAGGACAAGAGACCCAGTACTTC. This codes for CASMSGTGQETQYF. The J gene is TRBJ2-5, the V gene TRBV2, with a possible D match to TRBD1 (8 bases). Germline V gene lookup returns CDR1 SNHLY and CDR2 FYNNEI. This CDR3 comprises 14 residues. Between the trimmed V and J ends, which lost 7 bases and 2 bases, there was a span of 14 bases. The full variable domain, with the rest looked up from reference TRBV2 and TRBJ2-5, is EPEVTQTPSHQVTQMGQEVILRCVPISNHLYFYWYRQILGQKVEFLVSFYNNEISEKSEIFDDQFSVERPDGSNFTLKIRSTKLEDSAMYFCASMSGTGQETQYFGPGTRLLVL.